These T cell receptor beta chains were read from a single sample in a study of PD-1 blockade in classical Hodgkin lymphoma. Here immunoSEQ multiplex PCR was the method, and the copy in TCRdb shows in-frame clones only, minus some. The table includes about 19,000 clones, roughly 80% detected once. Source: CD4+ T cells from blood, taken before the fourth cycle of nivolumab. These receptors originate from a human donor with classical Hodgkin lymphoma. Each CDR3 is given with its conserved first and last residue. Each record gives: D gene, V gene, J gene, CDR3 protein. D genes are given only for firm matches.

D: NA; V: TRBV28; J: TRBJ2-7; CDR3: CASSLRIPYEQYF
D: NA; V: TRBV10-3; J: TRBJ1-1; CDR3: CAIGQTVNTEAFF
D: TRBD1; V: TRBV4-1; J: TRBJ1-2; CDR3: CASSPPGQGFYGYTF
D: TRBD2; V: TRBV7-8; J: TRBJ2-5; CDR3: CASSSTGTSGRHLGETQYF
D: NA; V: TRBV7-2; J: TRBJ1-1; CDR3: CASSLGRIEAFF
D: NA; V: TRBV2; J: TRBJ2-7; CDR3: CASSVRGGRVHEQYF
D: TRBD2; V: TRBV6-1; J: TRBJ2-7; CDR3: CASARDYSYEQYF
D: NA; V: TRBV18; J: TRBJ2-2; CDR3: CASSPDTGELFF
D: NA; V: TRBV7-9; J: TRBJ2-1; CDR3: CASSPIVGLYNEQFF
D: NA; V: TRBV28; J: TRBJ2-7; CDR3: CASSLPGFPSYEQYF
D: NA; V: TRBV5-1; J: TRBJ1-3; CDR3: CASSEGWGLNTIYF
D: NA; V: TRBV28; J: TRBJ1-5; CDR3: CASNHGDQPQHF
D: NA; V: TRBV7-2; J: TRBJ2-1; CDR3: CASSPPRLPSYNEQFF
D: NA; V: TRBV5-1; J: TRBJ2-1; CDR3: CASSLAGTGANEQFF
D: NA; V: TRBV5-5; J: TRBJ2-1; CDR3: CASKPEGAAQQFF
D: NA; V: TRBV6-5; J: TRBJ2-7; CDR3: CASSQGTKGYEQYF
D: TRBD1; V: TRBV6-5; J: TRBJ2-7; CDR3: CASSRTRGTYEQYF
D: NA; V: TRBV5-5; J: TRBJ2-5; CDR3: CASSGLSETQYF
D: NA; V: TRBV7-9; J: TRBJ2-3; CDR3: CASSLSRAADTQYF
D: TRBD1; V: TRBV19; J: TRBJ2-7; CDR3: CASGTGGSYEQYF
D: TRBD1; V: TRBV6-5; J: TRBJ1-5; CDR3: CASSQGTGAHQPQHF
D: TRBD2; V: TRBV5-1; J: TRBJ2-7; CDR3: CASSLGLAGVLHEQYF
D: NA; V: TRBV10-3; J: TRBJ2-5; CDR3: CAISAAADQETQYF
D: NA; V: TRBV19; J: TRBJ1-5; CDR3: CASSGQGRGYNQPQHF
D: NA; V: TRBV9; J: TRBJ2-3; CDR3: CASMIGTVSTSTDTQYF
D: TRBD1; V: TRBV28; J: TRBJ1-1; CDR3: CASSSGQGPTEAFF
D: NA; V: TRBV2; J: TRBJ2-7; CDR3: CASQTVQSSYEQYF
D: NA; V: TRBV9; J: TRBJ1-1; CDR3: CASSVSQGRGNTEAFF
D: TRBD1; V: TRBV27; J: TRBJ1-1; CDR3: CASSLTRTGGTEAFF
D: NA; V: TRBV5-1; J: TRBJ1-5; CDR3: CASSFEVGQPQHF
D: TRBD2; V: TRBV27; J: TRBJ2-2; CDR3: CASRAPGTGGTGELFF
D: NA; V: TRBV5-1; J: TRBJ2-5; CDR3: CASSLAQETQYF
D: NA; V: TRBV23-1; J: TRBJ2-1; CDR3: CASTTSGVGNEQFF
D: NA; V: TRBV27; J: TRBJ2-5; CDR3: CASSRTRYQETQYF
D: NA; V: TRBV5-1; J: TRBJ2-2; CDR3: CASSLGLAFGGELFF
D: NA; V: TRBV6-1; J: TRBJ1-5; CDR3: CASSGGSNQPQHF
D: NA; V: TRBV25-1; J: TRBJ1-3; CDR3: CASRQDGGNTIYF
D: NA; V: TRBV29-1; J: TRBJ1-1; CDR3: CSVATGNTEAFF